The following is a TCR beta chain sequence with its context. The sample is drawn from a study of blood T cell repertoires in COVID-19. As for the study in general: The study drew acute and convalescent COVID-19 samples from the United States, Italy and Spain. PBMCs, B-cell-depleted T cells, or T cells were the source of the cDNA or gDNA that made up the material.

Repertoires were generated with immunoSEQ multiplex PCR, while TCRdb's copy carries only in-frame clones and drops some. The data hold about 52,000 clones, with over 75% observed a single time. Patients at the Seattle site were enrolled during active infection and followed longitudinally. This receptor was obtained from a woman aged 80 or over with COVID-19, enrolled during active disease. Material for sequencing was peripheral blood.

In nucleotides, the CDR3 is TGTGCCAGCAGTGAAGCACAGGGGGGCTATGGCTACACCTTC. It specifies CASSEAQGGYGYTF. The chain has TRBV2 and TRBJ1-2; 8 bases are a match to TRBD1. Germline V lookup: CDR1 SNHLY, CDR2 FYNNEI. This CDR3 spans 14 amino acids. Trimming at V came to 0 bases and at J to 4 bases, leaving 1 base not matched to a gene.